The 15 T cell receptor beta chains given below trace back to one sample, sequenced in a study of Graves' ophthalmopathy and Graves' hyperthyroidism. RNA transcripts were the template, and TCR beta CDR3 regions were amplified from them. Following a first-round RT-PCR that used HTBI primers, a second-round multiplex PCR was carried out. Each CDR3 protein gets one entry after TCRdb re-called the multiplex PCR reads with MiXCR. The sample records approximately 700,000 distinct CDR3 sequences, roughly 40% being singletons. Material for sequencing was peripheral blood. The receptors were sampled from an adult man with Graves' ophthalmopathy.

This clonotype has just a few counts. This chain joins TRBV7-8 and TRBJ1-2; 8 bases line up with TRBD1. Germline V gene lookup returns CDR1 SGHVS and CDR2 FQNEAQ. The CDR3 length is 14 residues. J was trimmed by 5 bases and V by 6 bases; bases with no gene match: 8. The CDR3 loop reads CASRSTGVEYGYTF. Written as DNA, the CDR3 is TGTGCCAGCAGATCGACAGGGGTAGAGTATGGCTACACCTTC.

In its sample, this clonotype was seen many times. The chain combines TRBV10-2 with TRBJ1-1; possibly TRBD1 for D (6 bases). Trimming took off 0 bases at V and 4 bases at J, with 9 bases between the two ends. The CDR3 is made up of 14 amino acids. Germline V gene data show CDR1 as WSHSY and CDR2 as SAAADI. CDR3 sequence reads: CASSESHRATEAFF. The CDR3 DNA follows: TGCGCCAGCAGTGAGTCGCACAGGGCCACTGAAGCTTTCTTT.

CDR3 nucleotides: TGTGCCAGCAGCTTGGGGCTAGCCATCCAAGAGACCCAGTACTTC. Translation gives CASSLGLAIQETQYF. The chain joins TRBV2 to TRBJ2-5; D may be TRBD1 or TRBD2 (5 bases each). V lost 6 bases and J lost 1, with 15 bases in between. Germline V gene data show CDR1 as SNHLY and CDR2 as FYNNEI. CDR3 length: 15 residues. The full variable domain, in which reference TRBV2 and TRBJ2-5 provide the parts outside the CDR3, is EPEVTQTPSHQVTQMGQEVILRCVPISNHLYFYWYRQILGQKVEFLVSFYNNEISEKSEIFDDQFSVERPDGSNFTLKIRSTKLEDSAMYFCASSLGLAIQETQYFGPGTRLLVL.

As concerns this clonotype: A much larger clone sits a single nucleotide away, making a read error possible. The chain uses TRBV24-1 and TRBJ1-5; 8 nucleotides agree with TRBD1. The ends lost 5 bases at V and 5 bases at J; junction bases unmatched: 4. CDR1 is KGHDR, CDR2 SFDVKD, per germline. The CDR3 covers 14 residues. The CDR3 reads CATSGATGDQPQHF. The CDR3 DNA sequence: TGTGCCACCAGTGGGGCGACAGGGGATCAGCCCCAGCATTTT.

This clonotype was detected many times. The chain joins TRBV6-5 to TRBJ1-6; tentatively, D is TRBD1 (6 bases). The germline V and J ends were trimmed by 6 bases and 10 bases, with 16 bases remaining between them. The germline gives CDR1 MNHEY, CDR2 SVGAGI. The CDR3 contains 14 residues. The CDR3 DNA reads TGTGCCAGCAGCTCATACGGGGGGCGGTCACCCCTCCACTTT. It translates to CASSSYGGRSPLHF.

The CDR3: CASSYSRGGGTGELFF. The CDR3 DNA sequence: TGTGCCAGCAGTTACTCAAGAGGGGGCGGCACCGGGGAGCTGTTTTTT. The genes are TRBV25-1 and TRBJ2-2; 7 bases map to TRBD1. The CDR3 covers 16 residues. V lost 5 bases, J lost 4 bases, and 10 bases stayed unmatched. Germline V CDR1 and CDR2: MGHDK, SYGVNS.

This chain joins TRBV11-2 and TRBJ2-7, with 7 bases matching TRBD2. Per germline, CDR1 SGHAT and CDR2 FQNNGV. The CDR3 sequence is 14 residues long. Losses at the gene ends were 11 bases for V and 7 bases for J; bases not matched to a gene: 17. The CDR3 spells CAWSVFAGDEEQYF. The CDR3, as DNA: TGTGCCTGGAGTGTATTCGCGGGAGACGAAGAGCAGTACTTC. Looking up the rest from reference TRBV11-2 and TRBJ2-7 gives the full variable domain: EAGVAQSPRYKIIEKRQSVAFWCNPISGHATLYWYQQILGQGPKLLIQFQNNGVVDDSQLPKDRFSAERLKGVDSTLKIQPAKLEDSAVYLCAWSVFAGDEEQYFGPGTRLTVT.

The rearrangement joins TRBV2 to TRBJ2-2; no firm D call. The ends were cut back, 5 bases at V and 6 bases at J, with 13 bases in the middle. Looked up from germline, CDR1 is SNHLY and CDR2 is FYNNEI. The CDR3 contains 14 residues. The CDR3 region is CASSYAHMAGELFF. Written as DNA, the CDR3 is TGTGCCAGCAGTTACGCCCACATGGCCGGGGAGCTGTTTTTT.

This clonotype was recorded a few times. CDR3 region: CASSSNTGTSGTPQQYF. CDR3 sequence (DNA): TGTGCCAGCAGCTCAAATACCGGGACTAGCGGGACCCCCCAGCAGTACTTC. The chain uses TRBV7-9 and TRBJ2-7, with 13 bases fitting TRBD2. V trimming: 4 bases; J trimming: 8 bases; junction bases outside the gene matches: 14. CDR1 is SEHNR and CDR2 is FQNEAQ in the germline V gene (reference sequence). The CDR3 consists of 17 residues.

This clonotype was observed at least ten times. The CDR3 reads CASSPRTGEETQYF. The CDR3 region has the DNA TGTGCCAGCAGTCCCCGGACAGGGGAAGAGACCCAGTACTTC. This sequence joins TRBV7-9 and TRBJ2-5, with 9 bases that match TRBD1. CDR1 SEHNR and CDR2 FQNEAQ come from the germline V gene (reference sequence). This CDR3 has 14 residues. V shed 6 bases and J 3 bases; nucleotides not matched to a gene: 5.

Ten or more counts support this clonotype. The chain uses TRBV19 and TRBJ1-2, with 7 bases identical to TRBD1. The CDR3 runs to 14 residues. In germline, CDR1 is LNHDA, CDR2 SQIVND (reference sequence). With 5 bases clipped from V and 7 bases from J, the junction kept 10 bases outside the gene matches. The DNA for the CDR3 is TGTGCCAGTAGTTCGACAGGGTTTGGTTTTGGCTACACCTTC. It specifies CASSSTGFGFGYTF.

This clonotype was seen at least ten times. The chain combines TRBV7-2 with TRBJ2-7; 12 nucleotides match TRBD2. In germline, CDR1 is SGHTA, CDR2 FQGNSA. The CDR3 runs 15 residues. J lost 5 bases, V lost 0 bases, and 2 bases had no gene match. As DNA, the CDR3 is TGTGCCAGCAGCTTAGCACTAGCGGGAGGACACGAGCAGTACTTC. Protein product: CASSLALAGGHEQYF.

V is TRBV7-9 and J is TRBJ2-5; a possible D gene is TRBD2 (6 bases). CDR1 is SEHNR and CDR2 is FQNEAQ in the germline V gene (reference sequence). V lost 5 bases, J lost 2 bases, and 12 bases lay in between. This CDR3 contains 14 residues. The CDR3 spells CASSDTAGQETQYF. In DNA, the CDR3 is TGTGCCAGCAGCGACACTGCGGGACAAGAGACCCAGTACTTC.

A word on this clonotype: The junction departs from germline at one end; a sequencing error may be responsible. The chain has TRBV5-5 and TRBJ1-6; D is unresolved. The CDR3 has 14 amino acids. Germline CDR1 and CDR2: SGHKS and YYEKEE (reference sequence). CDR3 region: CASSLEGLNLPLHF. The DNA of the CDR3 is TGTGCCAGCAGCTTGGAGGGCCTTAATTTACCCCTCCACTTT.

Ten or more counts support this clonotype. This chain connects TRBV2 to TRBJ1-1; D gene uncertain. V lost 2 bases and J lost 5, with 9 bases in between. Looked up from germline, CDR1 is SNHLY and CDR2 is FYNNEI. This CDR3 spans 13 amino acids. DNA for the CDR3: TGTGCCAGCAGTGAAAGGGTTAGTACTGAAGCTTTCTTT. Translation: CASSERVSTEAFF.